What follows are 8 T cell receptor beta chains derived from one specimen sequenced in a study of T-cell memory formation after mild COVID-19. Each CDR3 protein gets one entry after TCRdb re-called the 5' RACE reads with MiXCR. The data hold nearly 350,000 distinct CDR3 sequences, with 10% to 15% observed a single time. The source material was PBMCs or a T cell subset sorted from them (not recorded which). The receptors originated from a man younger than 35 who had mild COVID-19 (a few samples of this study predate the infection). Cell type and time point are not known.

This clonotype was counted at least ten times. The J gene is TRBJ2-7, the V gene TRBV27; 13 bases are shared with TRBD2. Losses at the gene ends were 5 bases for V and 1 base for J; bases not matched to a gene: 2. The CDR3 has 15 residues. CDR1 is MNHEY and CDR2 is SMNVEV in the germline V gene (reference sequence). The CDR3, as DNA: TGTGCCAGCAGTCCGACTAGCGGGGGGTCCTACGAGCAGTACGTC. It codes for CASSPTSGGSYEQYV.

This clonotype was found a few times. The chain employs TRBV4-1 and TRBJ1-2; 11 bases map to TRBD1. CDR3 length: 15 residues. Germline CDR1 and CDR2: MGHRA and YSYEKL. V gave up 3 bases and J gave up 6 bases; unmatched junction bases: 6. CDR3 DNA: TGCGCCAGCAGCCACGGACAGGGGGCGATCGATGGCTACACCTTC. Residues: CASSHGQGAIDGYTF.

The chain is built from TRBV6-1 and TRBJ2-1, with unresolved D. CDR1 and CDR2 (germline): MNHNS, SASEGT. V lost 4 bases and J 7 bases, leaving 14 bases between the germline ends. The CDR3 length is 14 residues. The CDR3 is CASSGTSLGNEQFF. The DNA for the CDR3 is TGTGCCAGCAGTGGGACCTCTTTGGGGAATGAGCAGTTCTTC.

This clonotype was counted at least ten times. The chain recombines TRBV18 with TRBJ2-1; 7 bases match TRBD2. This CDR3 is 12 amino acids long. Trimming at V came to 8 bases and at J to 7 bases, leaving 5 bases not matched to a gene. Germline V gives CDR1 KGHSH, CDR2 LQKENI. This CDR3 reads CASSPGGNEQFF. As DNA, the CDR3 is TGTGCCAGCAGCCCGGGGGGTAATGAGCAGTTCTTC.

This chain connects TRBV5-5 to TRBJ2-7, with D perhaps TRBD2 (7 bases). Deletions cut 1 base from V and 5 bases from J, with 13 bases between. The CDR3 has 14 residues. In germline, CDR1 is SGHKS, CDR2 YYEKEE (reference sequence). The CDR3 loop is CASSLPGGLNEQYF. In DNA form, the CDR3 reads TGTGCCAGCAGCTTGCCGGGGGGCCTGAACGAGCAGTACTTC.

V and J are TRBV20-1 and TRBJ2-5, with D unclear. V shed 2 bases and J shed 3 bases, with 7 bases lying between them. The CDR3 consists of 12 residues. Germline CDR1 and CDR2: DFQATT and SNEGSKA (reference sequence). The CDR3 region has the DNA TGCAGTGCTAGACAGAATGAAGAGACCCAGTACTTC. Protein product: CSARQNEETQYF.

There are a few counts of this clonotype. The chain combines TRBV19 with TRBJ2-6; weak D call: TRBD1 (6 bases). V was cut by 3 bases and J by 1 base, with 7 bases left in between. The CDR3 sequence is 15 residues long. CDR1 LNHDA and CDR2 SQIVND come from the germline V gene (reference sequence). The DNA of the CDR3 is TGTGCCAGTAGTATTCAGGGGTCTGGGGCCAACGTCCTGACTTTC. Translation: CASSIQGSGANVLTF.

The CDR3 reads CASSTGSGRETQYF. The CDR3 nucleotides read TGTGCCAGCAGTACCGGGTCGGGACGGGAGACCCAGTACTTC. This rearrangement joins TRBV9 to TRBJ2-5, with D perhaps matching TRBD1 or TRBD2 (5 bases each). The CDR3 is 14 residues long. CDR1 is SGDLS and CDR2 is YYNGEE in the germline V gene. Between the trimmed V and J ends, which lost 5 bases and 5 bases, there was a span of 16 bases.